This T cell receptor (beta chain) was obtained from a study of somatic mutations in cytotoxic T cells in rheumatoid arthritis. Study-level points and caveats: Of approximately 70 patients, 7 to 9 had a largest CD8+ clone that exceeded 20% of CD8+ cells.

Remarks on this clone: Its cognate antigen is unknown.

Per the study methods: Published virus-specific TCRB sequences were rarely matched by patient CD8+ clones larger than 1%. Measured with immunoSEQ multiplex PCR; TCRdb has only the in-frame clones, and not every one. V and J calls and clone size are as listed in that table; D and trimming were resolved from the DNA. The repertoire holds some 15,000 clones, with 78% as singletons. Flow cytometry was used to check the purity of CD4+ and CD8+ cells, which had been isolated by positive magnetic bead selection. CDR1 is MNHEY, CDR2 SVGAGI, per germline. CDR3 length: 13 amino acids. V was clipped by 2 bases and J by 2 bases, with 6 bases between them.

The receptor comes from an adult with rheumatoid arthritis. The sequenced material came from CD8+ T cells sorted from blood. V and J are TRBV6-5 and TRBJ1-1, with D hard to call. This CDR3 is CASSYGYNTEAFF. The CDR3 DNA follows: TGTGCCAGCAGTTACGGCTACAACACTGAAGCTTTCTTT.